Below are 13 T cell receptor beta chains sequenced from a single sample in a study of cytomegalovirus exposure and HLA in healthy donors (dated 2017 in TCRdb). The library was obtained by the immunoSEQ multiplex PCR assay. The multiplex PCR relied on a mix of 60 forward primers for TCR Vbeta segments and 13 reverse primers for TCR Jbeta segments. What TCRdb holds here is the immuneACCESS table cut down to in-frame rearrangements. Part of the clones is not present; checked against another copy, under half of the missing clones reflect an unresolved V gene, and the others are unexplained. The sample profile shows about 280,000 clones; roughly 90% of them were found once. More than 2% of the sample lies in the top ten. The sequenced sample was PBMCs. The source of these receptors is a woman between 18 and 30 years old in good health and CMV-seronegative.

V gene TRBV7-2 combines with J gene TRBJ1-4, with D unclear. Germline V CDR1 and CDR2: SGHTA, FQGNSA. The CDR3 loop spans 15 amino acids. Trimming cost V 2 bases and J 6 bases, with 13 bases left between them. The CDR3 DNA follows: TGTGCCAGCAGCTTATTCGGGGATGTAGATGAAAAACTGTTTTTT. Protein product: CASSLFGDVDEKLFF. Based on the CDR3 plus reference TRBV7-2 and TRBJ1-4, the full variable domain is GAGVSQSPSNKVTEKGKDVELRCDPISGHTALYWYRQSLGQGLEFLIYFQGNSAPDKSGLPSDRFSAERTGGSVSTLTIQRTQQEDSAVYLCASSLFGDVDEKLFFGSGTQLSVL.

This clone was seen once. This chain's CDR3 is CASSLLAGGTNEQFF. CDR3 DNA sequence: TGTGCCAGCAGCTTACTAGCGGGGGGCACAAATGAGCAGTTCTTC. The rearrangement uses TRBV7-3 and TRBJ2-1, with 11 bases identical to TRBD2. V dropped 2 bases and J dropped 7; count of bases not matched to a gene: 4. The germline V gene has CDR1 SGHTA and CDR2 FQGTGA. The CDR3 loop spans 15 amino acids.

The J gene is TRBJ2-5, the V gene TRBV7-6, with 14 bases matching TRBD2. CDR1 is SGHVS, CDR2 FNYEAQ, per germline. V was clipped by 5 bases and J by 5 bases; unmatched bases: 7. This CDR3 region has 16 residues. The CDR3 spells CASSPSGLAGVETQYF. The CDR3 DNA is TGTGCCAGCAGCCCCTCGGGACTAGCGGGGGTGGAGACCCAGTACTTC.

The V call is TRBV6-6, the J call TRBJ2-7; TRBD2 might be the D (6 bases). The CDR3 consists of 15 residues. V lost 2 bases to trimming and J lost 2 bases, with 13 bases between them. Germline V gene sequence: CDR1 MNHNY, CDR2 SVGAGI (reference sequence). The CDR3 bases are TGTGCCAGCAGTTACCTCCCTGGAGGGACCTACGAGCAGTACTTC. This encodes CASSYLPGGTYEQYF.

This CDR3 is CASRAQLRDEQFF. For the CDR3, the DNA is TGTGCCAGCAGGGCTCAACTCCGGGATGAGCAGTTCTTC. The V gene is TRBV6-6, the J gene TRBJ2-1; D remains ambiguous. The V end lost 6 bases, the J end lost 8 bases, and 14 bases lay between the germline ends. CDR1 is MNHNY and CDR2 is SVGAGI in the germline V gene (reference sequence). CDR3 size: 13 residues.

The genes are TRBV29-1 and TRBJ1-2; D is ambiguous. CDR1 and CDR2 (germline): SQVTM, ANQGSEA. The CDR3 consists of 12 residues. Trimming cost V 1 base and J 0 bases, with 3 bases left between them. The CDR3 DNA reads TGCAGCGTTGAAGGGCCTAACTATGGCTACACCTTC. This gives the protein CSVEGPNYGYTF.

A single count supports this clone. The chain recombines TRBV27 with TRBJ1-2, with TRBD1 matching 10 bases. Germline CDR1 is MNHEY and CDR2 is SMNVEV (reference sequence). The junction had 4 bases not matched to a gene; V was cut back by 5 bases and J by 4 bases. This CDR3 has 14 amino acids. This CDR3 is CASSPTGGVYGYTF. Written as DNA, the CDR3 is TGTGCCAGCAGTCCGACAGGGGGCGTCTATGGCTACACCTTC.

DNA of the CDR3: TGTGCCACCAGCAGAGGGGACAGGGATAGCACTGAAGCTTTCTTT. This sequence encodes CATSRGDRDSTEAFF. V and J are TRBV15 and TRBJ1-1; TRBD1 aligns across 9 bases. Germline loops: CDR1 LNHNV, CDR2 YYDKDF (reference sequence). The length of the CDR3 is 15 residues. V was pared by 1 base and J by 4 bases, with 4 bases of the junction left unmatched. Full variable domain (remainder filled in from reference TRBV15 and TRBJ1-1): DAMVIQNPRYQVTQFGKPVTLSCSQTLNHNVMYWYQQKSSQAPKLLFHYYDKDFNNEADTPDNFQSRRPNTSFCFLDIRSPGLGDTAMYLCATSRGDRDSTEAFFGQGTRLTVV.

The table lists this clone with a few counts. The rearrangement joins TRBV6-5 to TRBJ1-5; 9 positions match TRBD1. The trim removed 3 bases at V and 3 bases at J, leaving 3 bases unmatched. The CDR3 extends over 15 amino acids. Germline assignment: CDR1 MNHEY and CDR2 SVGAGI. CDR3 nucleotide sequence: TGTGCCAGCAGTTATCGACAGGGGGTCAATCAGCCCCAGCATTTT. This sequence encodes CASSYRQGVNQPQHF.

The rearrangement uses TRBV6-5 and TRBJ1-5, with unresolved D. The CDR3 loop spans 14 amino acids. With 2 bases removed from V and 0 bases from J, the gap between germline ends came to 5 bases. CDR1 is MNHEY, CDR2 SVGAGI, per germline. The CDR3 bases are TGTGCCAGCAGTTACAAACATAGCAATCAGCCCCAGCATTTT. Translated: CASSYKHSNQPQHF.

This clone was observed a single time. V usage is TRBV7-8 and J usage is TRBJ2-5; D gene uncertain. V lost 4 bases and J lost 5, with 11 bases in between. The germline gives CDR1 SGHVS, CDR2 FQNEAQ. The CDR3 spans 13 residues. CDR3 DNA: TGTGCCAGCAGCTCGAGTACGAGGGAGACCCAGTACTTC. It yields the protein CASSSSTRETQYF.

This chain uses TRBV2 with TRBJ2-2; D remains unclear. The germline V and J ends were trimmed by 8 bases and 7 bases, with 8 bases remaining between them. The germline V gene has CDR1 SNHLY and CDR2 FYNNEI. The CDR3 has 11 amino acids. Written as DNA, the CDR3 is TGTGCCAGCCGTTCGGTCGGGGAGCTGTTTTTT. Translating gives CASRSVGELFF.

The chain is built from TRBV5-1 and TRBJ2-2; 7 bases are a match to TRBD1. After removal of 2 bases from V and 7 bases from J, the junction contained 5 bases not matched to a gene. This CDR3 region has 14 residues. Germline V gene data show CDR1 as SGHRS and CDR2 as YFSETQ. CDR3 amino acids: CASSFTGADGELFF. CDR3 nucleotides: TGCGCCAGCAGCTTCACAGGGGCTGACGGGGAGCTGTTTTTT.